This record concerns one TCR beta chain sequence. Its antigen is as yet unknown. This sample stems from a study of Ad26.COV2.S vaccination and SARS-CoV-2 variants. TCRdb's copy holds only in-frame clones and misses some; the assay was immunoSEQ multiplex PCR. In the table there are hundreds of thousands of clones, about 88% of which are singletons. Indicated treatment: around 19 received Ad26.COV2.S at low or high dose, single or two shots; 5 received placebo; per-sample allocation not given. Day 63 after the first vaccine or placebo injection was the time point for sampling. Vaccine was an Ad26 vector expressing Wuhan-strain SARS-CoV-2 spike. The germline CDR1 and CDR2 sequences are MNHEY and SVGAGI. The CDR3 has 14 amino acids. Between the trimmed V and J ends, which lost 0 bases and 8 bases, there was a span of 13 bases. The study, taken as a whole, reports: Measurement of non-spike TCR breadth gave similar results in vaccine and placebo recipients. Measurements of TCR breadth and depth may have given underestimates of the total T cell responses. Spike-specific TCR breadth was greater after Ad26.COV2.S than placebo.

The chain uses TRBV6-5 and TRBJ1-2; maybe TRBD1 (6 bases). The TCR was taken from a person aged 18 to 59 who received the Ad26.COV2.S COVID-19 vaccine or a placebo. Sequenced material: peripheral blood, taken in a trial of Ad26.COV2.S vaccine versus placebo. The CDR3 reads CASSYSRGADGYTF. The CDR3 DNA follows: TGTGCCAGCAGTTACTCGAGGGGGGCCGACGGCTACACCTTC.